The sequence of this TCR beta chain was determined in a study of PD-1 blockade in classical Hodgkin lymphoma. Germline CDR1 and CDR2: SSHAT and FNYEAQ (reference sequence). The CDR3 length is 17 residues. Exposure to brentuximab vedotin varied, and each patient had relapsed following autologous stem cell transplantation. Profiled with immunoSEQ multiplex PCR; TCRdb holds only in-frame clones, not every one. Of around 10,000 clones listed, roughly three quarters are singletons. Regarding the study as a whole: A significant rise in TCR diversity by C4D1 was seen for CD4+ but not CD8+ cells. Complete responders entered with baseline diversity on par with newly diagnosed patients, the results showed. At baseline, newly diagnosed patients reportedly showed less TCR diversity than healthy donors. Patients were excluded if nivolumab began under 1 year after ASCT (the autologous transplant).

Only a few counts were recorded for this clone. Antigen: not known. A junction boundary mismatches the germline segment, possibly from a read error. The chain recombines TRBV7-7 with TRBJ1-4; D might be TRBD1 (5 bases). This sample comprised peripheral blood mononuclear cells (PBMCs), obtained before the second cycle of nivolumab. The TCR sequence derives from a human donor with classical Hodgkin lymphoma. The CDR3 bases are TGTGCTAGCAGCTCAGATCGGCAGGGTATGACTAATGAAAAACTGTTTTTT. Its protein product is CASSSDRQGMTNEKLFF. The variable domain in full, completed from reference TRBV7-7 and TRBJ1-4, reads GAGVSQSPRYKVTKRGQDVTLRCDPISSHATLYWYQQALGQGPEFLTYFNYEAQPDKSGLPSDRFSAERPEGSISTLTIQRTEQRDSAMYRCASSSDRQGMTNEKLFFGSGTQLSVL.